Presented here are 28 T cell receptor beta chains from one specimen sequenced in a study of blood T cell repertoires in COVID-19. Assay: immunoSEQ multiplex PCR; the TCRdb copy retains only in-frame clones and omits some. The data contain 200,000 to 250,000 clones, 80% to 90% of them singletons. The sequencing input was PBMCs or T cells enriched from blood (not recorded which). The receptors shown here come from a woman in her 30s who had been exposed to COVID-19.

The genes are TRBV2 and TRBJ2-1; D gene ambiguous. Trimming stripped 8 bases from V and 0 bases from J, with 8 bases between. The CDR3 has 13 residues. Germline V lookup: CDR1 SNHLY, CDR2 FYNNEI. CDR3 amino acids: CASGPSSYNEQFF. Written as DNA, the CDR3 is TGTGCCAGCGGGCCGAGCTCCTACAATGAGCAGTTCTTC.

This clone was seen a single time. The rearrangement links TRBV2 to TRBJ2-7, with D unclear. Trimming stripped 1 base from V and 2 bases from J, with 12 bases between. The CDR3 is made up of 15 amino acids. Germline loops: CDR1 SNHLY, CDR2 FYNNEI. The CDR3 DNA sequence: TGTGCCAGCAGTGAAGTCGGCGGTTCCCCCTACGAGCAGTACTTC. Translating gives CASSEVGGSPYEQYF. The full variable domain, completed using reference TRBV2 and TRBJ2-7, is EPEVTQTPSHQVTQMGQEVILRCVPISNHLYFYWYRQILGQKVEFLVSFYNNEISEKSEIFDDQFSVERPDGSNFTLKIRSTKLEDSAMYFCASSEVGGSPYEQYFGPGTRLTVT.

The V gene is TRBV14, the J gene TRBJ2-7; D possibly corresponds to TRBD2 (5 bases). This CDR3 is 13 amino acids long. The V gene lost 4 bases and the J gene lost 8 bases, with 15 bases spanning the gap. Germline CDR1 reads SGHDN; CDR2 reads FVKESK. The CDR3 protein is CASSLFGWEQQYF. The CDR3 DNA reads TGTGCCAGCAGCCTCTTCGGGTGGGAGCAGCAGTACTTC.

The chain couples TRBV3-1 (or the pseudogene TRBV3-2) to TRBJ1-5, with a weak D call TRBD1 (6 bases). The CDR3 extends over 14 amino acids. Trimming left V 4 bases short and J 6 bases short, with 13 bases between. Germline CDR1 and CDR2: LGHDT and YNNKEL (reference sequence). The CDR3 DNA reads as TGTGCCAGCAGCCCATTTCGGACAGTTCAGCCCCAGCATTTT. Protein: CASSPFRTVQPQHF.

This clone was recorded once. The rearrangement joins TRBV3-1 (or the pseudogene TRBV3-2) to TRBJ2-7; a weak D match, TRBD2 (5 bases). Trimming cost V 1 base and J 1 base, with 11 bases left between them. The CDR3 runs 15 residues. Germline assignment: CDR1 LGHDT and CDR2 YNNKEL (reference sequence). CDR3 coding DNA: TGTGCCAGCAGCCAAGGGGTCACGGGGTCCTACGAGCAGTACTTC. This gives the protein CASSQGVTGSYEQYF.

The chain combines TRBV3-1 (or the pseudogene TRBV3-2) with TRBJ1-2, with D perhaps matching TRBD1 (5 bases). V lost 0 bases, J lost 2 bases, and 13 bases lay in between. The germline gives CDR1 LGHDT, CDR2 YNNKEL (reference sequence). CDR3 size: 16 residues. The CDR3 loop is CASSQESTGHNYGYTF. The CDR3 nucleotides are TGTGCCAGCAGCCAAGAAAGTACAGGCCACAACTATGGCTACACCTTC.

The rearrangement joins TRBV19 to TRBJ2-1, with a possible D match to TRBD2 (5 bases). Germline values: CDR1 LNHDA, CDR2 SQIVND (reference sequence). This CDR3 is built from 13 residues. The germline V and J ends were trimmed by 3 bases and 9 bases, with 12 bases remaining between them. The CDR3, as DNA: TGTGCCAGTAGTATCGGGGTTACATTTGAGCAGTTCTTC. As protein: CASSIGVTFEQFF.

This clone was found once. This CDR3 is CASSLDGRRYEQYF. CDR3 in DNA: TGTGCCAGCAGCTTGGACGGGAGAAGGTACGAGCAGTACTTC. The genes are TRBV5-5 and TRBJ2-7; weak D call: TRBD2 (6 bases). V was shortened by 0 bases and J by 4 bases, with 11 bases between the two germline ends. Per the germline V gene, CDR1 is SGHKS and CDR2 is YYEKEE (reference sequence). CDR3 size: 14 residues.

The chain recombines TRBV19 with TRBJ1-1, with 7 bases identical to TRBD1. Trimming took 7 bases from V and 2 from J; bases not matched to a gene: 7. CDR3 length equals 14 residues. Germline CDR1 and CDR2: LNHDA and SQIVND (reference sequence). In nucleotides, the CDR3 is TGTGCCAGTACTTACAGGGGCCTAAACACTGAAGCTTTCTTT. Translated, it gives CASTYRGLNTEAFF.

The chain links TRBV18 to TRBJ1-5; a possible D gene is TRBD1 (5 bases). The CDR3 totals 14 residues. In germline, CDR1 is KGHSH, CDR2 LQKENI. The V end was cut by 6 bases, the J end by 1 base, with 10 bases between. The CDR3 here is CASSYGGSNQPQHF. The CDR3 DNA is TGTGCCAGCTCCTACGGGGGGAGCAATCAGCCCCAGCATTTT.

The CDR3 here is CASRGTGGGGGYTF. CDR3 nucleotide sequence: TGTGCCAGCAGGGGGACAGGGGGCGGTGGTGGCTACACCTTC. The rearrangement links TRBV28 to TRBJ1-2; 12 nucleotides match TRBD1. V lost 6 bases and J lost 7; bases outside the gene matches: 6. This CDR3 has 14 residues. The germline gives CDR1 MDHEN, CDR2 SYDVKM.

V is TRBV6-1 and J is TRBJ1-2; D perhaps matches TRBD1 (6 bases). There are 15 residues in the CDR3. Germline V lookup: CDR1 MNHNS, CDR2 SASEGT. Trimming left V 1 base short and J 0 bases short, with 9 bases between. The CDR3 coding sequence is TGTGCCAGCAGTGAAGGGGGGGGCGCTAACTATGGCTACACCTTC. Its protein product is CASSEGGGANYGYTF.

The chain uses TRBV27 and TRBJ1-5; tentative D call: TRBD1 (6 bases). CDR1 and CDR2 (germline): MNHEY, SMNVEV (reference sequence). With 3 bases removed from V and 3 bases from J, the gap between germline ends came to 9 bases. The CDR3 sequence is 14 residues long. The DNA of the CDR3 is TGTGCCAGCAGTTTCAGGGGCTACAATCAGCCCCAGCATTTT. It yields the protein CASSFRGYNQPQHF.

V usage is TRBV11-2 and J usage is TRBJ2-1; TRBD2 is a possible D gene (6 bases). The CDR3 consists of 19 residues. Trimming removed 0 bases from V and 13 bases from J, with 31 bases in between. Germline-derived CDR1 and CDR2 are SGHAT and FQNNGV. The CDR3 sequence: CASSLDVVWSGGNGPVQFF. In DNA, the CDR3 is TGTGCCAGCAGCTTAGATGTGGTCTGGTCGGGCGGGAACGGTCCTGTACAGTTCTTC. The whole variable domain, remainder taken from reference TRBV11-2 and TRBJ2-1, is EAGVAQSPRYKIIEKRQSVAFWCNPISGHATLYWYQQILGQGPKLLIQFQNNGVVDDSQLPKDRFSAERLKGVDSTLKIQPAKLEDSAVYLCASSLDVVWSGGNGPVQFFGPGTRLTVL.

DNA of the CDR3: TGTGCCAGCAGTTCTCCCTCCACTAGCGGGAGGAGCTCCTACGAGCAGTACTTC. Its protein is CASSSPSTSGRSSYEQYF. This chain joins TRBV2 and TRBJ2-7, with TRBD2 matching 12 bases. The germline gives CDR1 SNHLY, CDR2 FYNNEI. J lost 0 bases, V lost 5 bases, and 11 bases had no gene match. This CDR3 contains 18 residues. The full variable domain, with the rest looked up from reference TRBV2 and TRBJ2-7, is EPEVTQTPSHQVTQMGQEVILRCVPISNHLYFYWYRQILGQKVEFLVSFYNNEISEKSEIFDDQFSVERPDGSNFTLKIRSTKLEDSAMYFCASSSPSTSGRSSYEQYFGPGTRLTVT.

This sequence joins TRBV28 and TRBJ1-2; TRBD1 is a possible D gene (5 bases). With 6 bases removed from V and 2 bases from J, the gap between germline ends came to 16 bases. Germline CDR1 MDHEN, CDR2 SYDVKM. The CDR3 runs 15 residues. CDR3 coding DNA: TGTGCCAGCAGGATGACAGCTTTAAGCAACTATGGCTACACCTTC. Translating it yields CASRMTALSNYGYTF.

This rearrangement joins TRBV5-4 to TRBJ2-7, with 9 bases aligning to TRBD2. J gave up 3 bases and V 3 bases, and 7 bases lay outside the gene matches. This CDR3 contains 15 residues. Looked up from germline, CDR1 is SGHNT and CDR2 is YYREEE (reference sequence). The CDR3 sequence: CASSSLSGSGYEQYF. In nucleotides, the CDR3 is TGTGCCAGCAGCTCACTTAGCGGGAGCGGCTACGAGCAGTACTTC.

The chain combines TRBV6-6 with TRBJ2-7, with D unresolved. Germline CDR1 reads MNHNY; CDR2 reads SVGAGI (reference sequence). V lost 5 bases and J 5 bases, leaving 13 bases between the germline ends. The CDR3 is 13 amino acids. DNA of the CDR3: TGTGCCAGCAGTCGATCGGGTGGAGACGAGCAGTACTTC. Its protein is CASSRSGGDEQYF.

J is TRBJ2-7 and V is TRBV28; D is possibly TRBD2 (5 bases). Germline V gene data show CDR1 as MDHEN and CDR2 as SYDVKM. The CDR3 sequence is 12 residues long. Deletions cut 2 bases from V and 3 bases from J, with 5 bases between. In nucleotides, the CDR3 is TGTGCCAGCAGTTTAGAGGGCTACGAGCAGTACTTC. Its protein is CASSLEGYEQYF.

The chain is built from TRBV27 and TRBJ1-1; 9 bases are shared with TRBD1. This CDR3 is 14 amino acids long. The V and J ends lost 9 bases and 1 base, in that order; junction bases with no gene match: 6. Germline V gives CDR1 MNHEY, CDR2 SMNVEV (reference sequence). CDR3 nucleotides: TGTGCCAGTAACAGGGGGCTTGGGAACACTGAAGCTTTCTTT. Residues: CASNRGLGNTEAFF.

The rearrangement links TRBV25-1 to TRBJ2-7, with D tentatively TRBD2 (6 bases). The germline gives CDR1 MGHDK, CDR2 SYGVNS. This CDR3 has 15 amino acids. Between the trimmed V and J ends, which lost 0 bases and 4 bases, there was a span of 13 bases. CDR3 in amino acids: CASSEYGSGFYEQYF. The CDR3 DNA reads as TGTGCCAGCAGTGAATATGGTAGCGGCTTTTACGAGCAGTACTTC.

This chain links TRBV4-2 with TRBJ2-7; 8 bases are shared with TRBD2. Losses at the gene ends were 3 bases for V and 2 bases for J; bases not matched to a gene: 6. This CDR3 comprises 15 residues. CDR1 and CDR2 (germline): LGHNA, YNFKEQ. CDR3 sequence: CASSHPSGRPYEQYF. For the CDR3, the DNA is TGTGCCAGCAGCCATCCTAGCGGGCGACCCTACGAGCAGTACTTC.

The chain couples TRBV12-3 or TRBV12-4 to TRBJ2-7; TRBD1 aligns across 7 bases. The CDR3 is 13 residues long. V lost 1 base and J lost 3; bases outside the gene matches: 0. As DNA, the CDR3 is TGTGCCAGCAGTTTAGGGGACAGCTACGAGCAGTACTTC. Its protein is CASSLGDSYEQYF.

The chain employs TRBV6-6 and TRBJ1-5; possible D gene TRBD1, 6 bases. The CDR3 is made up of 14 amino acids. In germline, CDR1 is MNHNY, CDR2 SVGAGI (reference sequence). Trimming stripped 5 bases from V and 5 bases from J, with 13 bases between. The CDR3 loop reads CASSLEGEHQPQHF. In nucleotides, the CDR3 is TGTGCCAGCAGTCTAGAGGGGGAACATCAGCCCCAGCATTTT.

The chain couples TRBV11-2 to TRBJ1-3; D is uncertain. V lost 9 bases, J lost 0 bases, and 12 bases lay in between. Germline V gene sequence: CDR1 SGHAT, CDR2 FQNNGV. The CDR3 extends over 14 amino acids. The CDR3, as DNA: TGTGCCAGTAGCCCGAGAACCTCTGGAAACACCATATATTTT. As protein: CASSPRTSGNTIYF.

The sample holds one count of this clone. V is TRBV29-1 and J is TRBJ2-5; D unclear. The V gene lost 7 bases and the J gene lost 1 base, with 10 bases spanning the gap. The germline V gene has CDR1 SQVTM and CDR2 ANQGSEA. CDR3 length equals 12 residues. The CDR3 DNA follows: TGCAGCGCACGACTGATCCAAGAGACCCAGTACTTC. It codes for CSARLIQETQYF.

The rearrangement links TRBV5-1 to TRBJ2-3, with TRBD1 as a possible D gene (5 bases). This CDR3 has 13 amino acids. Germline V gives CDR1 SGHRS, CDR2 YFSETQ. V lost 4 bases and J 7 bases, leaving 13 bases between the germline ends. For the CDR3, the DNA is TGCGCCAGCAGCACCGGACACGCCCATACGCAGTATTTT. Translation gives CASSTGHAHTQYF.

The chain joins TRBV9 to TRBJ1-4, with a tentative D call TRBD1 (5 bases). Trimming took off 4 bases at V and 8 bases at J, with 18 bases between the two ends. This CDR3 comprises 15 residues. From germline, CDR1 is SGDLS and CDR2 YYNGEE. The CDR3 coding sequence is TGTGCCAGCAGCCGGACGGGCAGGGAAGGCGAAAAACTGTTTTTT. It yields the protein CASSRTGREGEKLFF.